This T cell receptor beta chain was sequenced during a study of human T cells and chemical hapten exposure. Whole-study findings and limits: TCRs whose frequency exceeded 1 in 1000 remained the same following DPC sensitization.

For this clonotype: Its antigen is undetermined.

Time point defined: pre-sensitization, week 0. The sample's treatment: therapeutic diphenylcyclopropenone sensitization with weekly scalp DPC. Trimming removed 0 bases from V and 5 bases from J, with 8 bases in between. CDR3 length: 14 residues. Germline V gives CDR1 LGHNA, CDR2 YSLEER. TCRdb ran MiXCR on the RACE reads and lists one entry per CDR3 protein. The sample shows 270,000 or so distinct CDR3 sequences, just under 8% of them seen only once. This material consisted of whole blood, taken in connection with sensitization to the hapten diphenylcyclopropenone (DPC). The sequence derives from a man younger than 35 with alopecia areata. Some clones in this sample may be carry-over from other donors' samples. The chain recombines TRBV4-3 with TRBJ2-1; possibly TRBD2 for D (5 bases). CDR3 coding DNA: TGCGCCAGCAGCCAAGATTACGGGGACAATGAGCAGTTCTTC. Translation: CASSQDYGDNEQFF.